Described below is a single TCR beta chain sequence and its context. Antigen unknown. These data originate in a study of OX40 agonist ivuxolimab in advanced cancers. Study results and caveats: Circulating CD4+ and CD8+ T cells showed clonal expansion by week 6 at 0.1 to 3.0 mg/kg.

The CDR3 extends over 15 amino acids. The V gene lost 3 bases and the J gene lost 4 bases, with 13 bases spanning the gap. Germline V CDR1 and CDR2: MGHRA, YSYEKL. Clones were sequenced by immunoSEQ multiplex PCR, and TCRdb holds only the in-frame ones, with some missing. The sample includes more than 65,000 clones, about nine tenths seen only once; the top ten take about 0.6%. The V gene is TRBV4-1, the J gene TRBJ1-3; maybe TRBD1 (5 bases). The input for sequencing was CD4+ or CD8+ T cells sorted from blood, taken in a trial of the OX40 agonist ivuxolimab. The sequence derives from an adult with an advanced solid tumor such as melanoma, head and neck, liver or kidney cancer. This CDR3 is CASSHAGTAGNTIYF. CDR3 sequence (DNA): TGCGCCAGCAGCCATGCCGGGACTGCCGGAAACACCATATATTTT.